This T cell receptor beta chain was captured by sequencing in a study of cytomegalovirus exposure and HLA in healthy donors. Primers included in the PCR were 60 Vbeta and 13 Jbeta primers. The table came from immunoSEQ multiplex PCR; TCRdb's copy has only in-frame clones and leaves some out. The table includes more than 100,000 clones, 76% detected once. Trimming stripped 2 bases from V and 6 bases from J, with 11 bases between. CDR3 length: 14 amino acids. Germline CDR1 ENHRY, CDR2 SYGVKD. The clonotype comes from a woman between 18 and 29 years old in good health and CMV-seropositive. This chain connects TRBV10-3 to TRBJ2-1; D gene unclear. The specimen was PBMCs. The CDR3 loop reads CAISEGDPANEQFF. The CDR3 region has the DNA TGTGCCATCAGTGAGGGAGACCCTGCCAATGAGCAGTTCTTC.